This T cell receptor (beta chain) was documented in a study of T cell responses to AZD1222 COVID-19 vaccine. Study conclusions and caveats: A reported finding is that nearly half of spike-specific TCRs target unmutated variant regions. Researchers report vaccine-associated CD4 TCRs spanning spike, with dominance at 160-218 and 743-854.

Doses given second, at about 4 or about 12 weeks, were pooled. Looked up from germline, CDR1 is MDHEN and CDR2 is SYDVKM. This CDR3 spans 16 amino acids. The V and J ends lost 5 bases and 0 bases respectively, with 17 bases between them. The repertoire was sequenced with immunoSEQ multiplex PCR; TCRdb's copy has only in-frame clones and lacks some. The data contain 180,000 or so clones, more than 75% of them singletons. Turning to this clone: Its antigen remains unidentified.

The V gene is TRBV28, the J gene TRBJ2-7; TRBD2 might be the D (7 bases). Sequenced material: peripheral blood, taken 28 days after the second AZD1222 dose. The source is an adult who received the AZD1222 COVID-19 vaccine. As DNA, the CDR3 is TGTGCCAGCAGTGGAACGGGGGGCAAGGGCTCCTACGAGCAGTACTTC. Translated, it gives CASSGTGGKGSYEQYF.